The 6 T cell receptor beta chains listed next were all sequenced from one sample in a study of technical replicates of blood from a handful of donors. Produced via immunoSEQ multiplex PCR; TCRdb's table is partial and in-frame only. Seen here are 98,000 or so clones, nearly 97% observed once, and the top ten hold roughly 0.19%. Sequencing was performed on T cells isolated from PBMCs. These receptors were taken from a human donor in good health.

The rearrangement joins TRBV7-2 to TRBJ1-6, with a possible D match to TRBD1 (5 bases). This CDR3 is 14 amino acids long. The germline V gene encodes CDR1 SGHTA and CDR2 FQGNSA. Trimming took off 2 bases at V and 10 bases at J, with 12 bases between the two ends. The CDR3: CASSLPGVYSPLHF. CDR3 bases: TGTGCCAGCAGCTTACCGGGGGTCTACTCACCCCTCCACTTT. Combining the CDR3 with reference TRBV7-2 and TRBJ1-6 gives the whole variable domain GAGVSQSPSNKVTEKGKDVELRCDPISGHTALYWYRQSLGQGLEFLIYFQGNSAPDKSGLPSDRFSAERTGGSVSTLTIQRTQQEDSAVYLCASSLPGVYSPLHFGNGTRLTVT.

This sequence joins TRBV28 and TRBJ2-3, with D perhaps matching TRBD1 (5 bases). The CDR3 covers 17 residues. V lost 1 base and J lost 3, with 17 bases in between. Germline lookup yields CDR1 MDHEN and CDR2 SYDVKM. The CDR3 coding sequence is TGTGCCAGCAGTTTATTTCAGGGAACTACATTAACAGATACGCAGTATTTT. Translated, it gives CASSLFQGTTLTDTQYF.

This clone came up once. The chain links TRBV5-6 to TRBJ2-5, with D maybe TRBD1 (6 bases). The CDR3 contains 13 residues. Trimming removed 2 bases from V and 1 base from J, with 6 bases in between. Germline loops: CDR1 SGHDT, CDR2 YYEEEE. DNA of the CDR3: TGTGCCAGCAGCTTACAGGGCCAAGAGACCCAGTACTTC. It encodes CASSLQGQETQYF.

The rearrangement uses TRBV16 and TRBJ2-7, with TRBD2 as a possible D gene (5 bases). CDR1 is KGHSY and CDR2 is FQNENV in the germline V gene. The CDR3 sequence is 12 residues long. Trimming removed 2 bases at V and 3 bases at J, with 5 bases between. In DNA, the CDR3 is TGTGCCAGCAGCCAAGGAGGCTACGAGCAGTACTTC. Its translation is CASSQGGYEQYF.

The gene calls are TRBV5-1 and TRBJ1-6; tentative D call: TRBD1 (5 bases). Trimming removed 4 bases at V and 7 bases at J, with 12 bases between. This CDR3 is built from 14 residues. Germline V gene lookup returns CDR1 SGHRS and CDR2 YFSETQ. CDR3 residues: CASSTDRENSPLHF. DNA of the CDR3: TGCGCCAGCAGCACCGACAGAGAGAATTCACCCCTCCACTTT.

V gene TRBV5-1 combines with J gene TRBJ2-3; TRBD2 matches 15 bases. In germline, CDR1 is SGHRS, CDR2 YFSETQ. J gave up 6 bases and V 4 bases, and 15 bases lay outside the gene matches. The CDR3 contains 19 residues. The CDR3, as DNA: TGCGCCAGCAGCCACTCCGGGACTAGCGGGGGGACCCCCCTGGATACGCAGTATTTT. Amino acids: CASSHSGTSGGTPLDTQYF.